The next 29 T cell receptor beta chains were all read from a single sample in a study of cytomegalovirus exposure and HLA in healthy donors. Assay used: immunoSEQ multiplex PCR; TCRdb lists only in-frame clones, some missing. The sample holds some 160,000 clones; 90% to 95% are singletons and the top ten take about 0.75%. Source material: PBMCs. The origin of the receptors is a man in his late teens or twenties in good health and CMV-seronegative.

The chain joins TRBV6-6 to TRBJ2-1, with 14 bases identical to TRBD2. J was trimmed by 8 bases and V by 0 bases; bases with no gene match: 3. Germline values: CDR1 MNHNY, CDR2 SVGAGI (reference sequence). The CDR3 spans 16 residues. Here the CDR3 reads CASSYSGTSGSHEQFF. The CDR3 nucleotides read TGTGCCAGCAGTTACTCGGGGACTAGCGGGAGCCATGAGCAGTTCTTC.

This clone has more than one count but fewer than ten. This chain joins TRBV27 and TRBJ1-3; TRBD1 matches at 8 bases. Germline V gene data show CDR1 as MNHEY and CDR2 as SMNVEV (reference sequence). There are 17 residues in the CDR3. The J segment lost 1 base and the V segment lost 5 bases, leaving 10 bases of the junction unmatched. Here the CDR3 DNA reads TGTGCCAGCAGTCCAGGCAACAGGGGGGATTCTGGAAACACCATATATTTT. Translated, it gives CASSPGNRGDSGNTIYF.

The V call is TRBV10-2, the J call TRBJ2-7, with 9 nucleotides matching TRBD2. This CDR3 comprises 15 residues. Germline V gene sequence: CDR1 WSHSY, CDR2 SAAADI. With V trimmed by 4 bases and J by 4 bases, 8 bases remained unmatched. CDR3 bases: TGCGCCAGCAGTGTTGGCGGGGGGGCCTCGTACGAGCAGTACTTC. Residues: CASSVGGGASYEQYF.

This chain links TRBV10-3 with TRBJ1-3; the D gene is possibly TRBD1 (5 bases). The germline CDR1 and CDR2 sequences are ENHRY and SYGVKD. V lost 8 bases to trimming and J lost 4 bases, with 9 bases between them. CDR3 length: 12 residues. The CDR3 protein is CAIATVGNTIYF. The CDR3 DNA reads TGTGCCATCGCGACAGTAGGAAACACCATATATTTT.

The chain combines TRBV2 with TRBJ2-7; tentatively, D is TRBD1 (5 bases). The CDR3 runs to 12 residues. V gave up 6 bases and J gave up 7 bases, with 13 bases separating them. The germline CDR1 and CDR2 sequences are SNHLY and FYNNEI. DNA for the CDR3: TGTGCCAGCAGATCAAGGGGCCTTGAGCAGTACTTC. It yields the protein CASRSRGLEQYF.

The sample holds one count of this clone. The V gene is TRBV5-6, the J gene TRBJ2-7; 10 bases are a match to TRBD2. Germline CDR1 and CDR2: SGHDT and YYEEEE. This CDR3 contains 16 residues. V shed 5 bases, J shed 2 bases, and the junction held 10 bases outside the gene matches. CDR3 amino acids: CASSPWGLAMTYEQYV. In nucleotides, the CDR3 is TGTGCCAGCAGTCCTTGGGGACTAGCGATGACCTACGAGCAGTACGTC.

This chain links TRBV5-1 with TRBJ2-3; 8 bases align to TRBD1. V gave up 0 bases and J gave up 1 base; unmatched junction bases: 4. Germline lookup yields CDR1 SGHRS and CDR2 YFSETQ. The CDR3 has 16 amino acids. The CDR3 here is CASSLEYRGGTDTQYF. In nucleotides, the CDR3 is TGCGCCAGCAGCTTGGAGTACAGGGGGGGCACAGATACGCAGTATTTT.

V gene TRBV29-1 combines with J gene TRBJ2-5; possibly TRBD2 for D (5 bases). CDR1 and CDR2 from the germline V gene are SQVTM and ANQGSEA. Trimming shortened V by 0 bases and J by 4 bases, and 9 bases separated the two germline ends. CDR3 length equals 13 residues. CDR3 nucleotide sequence: TGCAGCGTTGAAGATCAAAGCGGAGAGACCCAGTACTTC. Amino acids: CSVEDQSGETQYF. Variable domain in full (rest from reference TRBV29-1 and TRBJ2-5): SAVISQKPSRDICQRGTSLTIQCQVDSQVTMMFWYRQQPGQSLTLIATANQGSEATYESGFVIDKFPISRPNLTFSTLTVSNMSPEDSSIYLCSVEDQSGETQYFGPGTRLLVL.

The chain couples TRBV18 to TRBJ1-1, with 11 nucleotides matching TRBD1. Looked up from germline, CDR1 is KGHSH and CDR2 is LQKENI. The CDR3 totals 17 residues. V trimming: 3 bases; J trimming: 1 base; junction bases outside the gene matches: 7. The CDR3 reads CASSPLGTGGKNTEAFF. DNA for the CDR3: TGTGCCAGCTCACCCCTCGGGACAGGGGGTAAGAACACTGAAGCTTTCTTT.

This rearrangement joins TRBV5-1 to TRBJ1-2, with a weak D call TRBD1 (5 bases). This CDR3 is 14 amino acids long. Trimming left V 2 bases short and J 0 bases short, with 8 bases between. CDR1 is SGHRS and CDR2 is YFSETQ in the germline V gene. DNA for the CDR3: TGCGCCAGCAGCTTAGACAGTACTAACTATGGCTACACCTTC. Translated: CASSLDSTNYGYTF.

The gene calls are TRBV5-4 and TRBJ2-2; D possibly corresponds to TRBD2 (6 bases). Germline loops: CDR1 SGHNT, CDR2 YYREEE (reference sequence). This CDR3 spans 16 amino acids. V lost 5 bases and J 5 bases, leaving 19 bases between the germline ends. CDR3 protein: CASSPGGISGTGELFF. The DNA of the CDR3 is TGTGCCAGCAGTCCCGGAGGGATCTCGGGAACCGGGGAGCTGTTTTTT.

The chain couples TRBV6-4 to TRBJ2-7; TRBD1 might be the D (5 bases). The V and J ends lost 6 bases and 2 bases respectively, with 11 bases between them. CDR1 and CDR2 (germline): MRHNA, SNTAGT. The CDR3 is made up of 13 amino acids. CDR3 nucleotides: TGTGCCAGCAGGGGTCAGGGCCCCTACGAGCAGTACGTC. Its translation is CASRGQGPYEQYV.

The CDR3 protein is CASSMSRDTEAFF. CDR3 sequence (DNA): TGTGCCAGTAGTATGTCCCGGGACACTGAAGCTTTCTTT. The chain couples TRBV19 to TRBJ1-1; D is unclear. Between the trimmed V and J ends, which lost 3 bases and 3 bases, there was a span of 8 bases. Per the germline V gene, CDR1 is LNHDA and CDR2 is SQIVND (reference sequence). This CDR3 contains 13 residues.

This clone has only a few counts. The chain combines TRBV6-1 with TRBJ1-1; D perhaps matches TRBD1 (5 bases). This CDR3 contains 13 residues. From germline, CDR1 is MNHNS and CDR2 SASEGT. Trimming shortened V by 7 bases and J by 5 bases, and 14 bases separated the two germline ends. The CDR3 DNA reads as TGTGCCAGCACTGGCAGGGCACGAACTGAAGCTTTCTTT. Its translation: CASTGRARTEAFF.

The chain uses TRBV7-6 and TRBJ2-1; TRBD2 matches at 15 bases. J lost 2 bases, V lost 5 bases, and 7 bases had no gene match. CDR1 SGHVS and CDR2 FNYEAQ come from the germline V gene. This CDR3 is 18 amino acids long. CDR3: CASSRTSGGVSAYNEQFF. In DNA form, the CDR3 reads TGTGCCAGCAGCCGGACTAGCGGGGGGGTTTCCGCCTACAATGAGCAGTTCTTC.

The J gene is TRBJ2-7, the V gene TRBV5-6, with TRBD1 identical over 8 bases. Germline V gives CDR1 SGHDT, CDR2 YYEEEE. The J segment lost 3 bases and the V segment lost 1 base, leaving 6 bases of the junction unmatched. This CDR3 region has 15 residues. CDR3 nucleotides: TGTGCCAGCAGCTTGAGGGACAGGACCAACTACGAGCAGTACGTC. Translation gives CASSLRDRTNYEQYV.

The rearrangement uses TRBV9 and TRBJ2-1, with TRBD2 matching over 14 bases. Germline V gene data show CDR1 as SGDLS and CDR2 as YYNGEE. V lost 2 bases and J lost 8; bases outside the gene matches: 6. The CDR3 totals 16 residues. The CDR3 loop reads CASSVLGTSGRYEQFF. The CDR3, as DNA: TGTGCCAGCAGCGTGCTCGGGACTAGCGGGAGATATGAGCAGTTCTTC.

The CDR3 loop is CASSSPGNTGELFF. The CDR3 DNA reads as TGTGCCAGCAGCTCCCCGGGGAACACCGGGGAGCTGTTTTTT. V gene TRBV7-9 combines with J gene TRBJ2-2; D not resolved. This CDR3 has 14 amino acids. V was clipped by 4 bases and J by 1 base, with 7 bases between them. In germline, CDR1 is SEHNR, CDR2 FQNEAQ (reference sequence).

The J gene is TRBJ2-5, the V gene TRBV7-6, with 8 bases matching TRBD2. V lost 1 base to trimming and J lost 0 bases; unmatched junction nucleotides: 4. This CDR3 contains 16 residues. Per germline, CDR1 SGHVS and CDR2 FNYEAQ. CDR3: CASSLGGGRNQETQYF. The CDR3 bases are TGTGCCAGCAGCTTAGGCGGCGGGAGGAACCAAGAGACCCAGTACTTC.

The chain uses TRBV9 and TRBJ2-1, with 11 bases fitting TRBD2. Looked up from germline, CDR1 is SGDLS and CDR2 is YYNGEE. This CDR3 has 16 residues. V trimming: 1 base; J trimming: 10 bases; junction bases outside the gene matches: 10. The CDR3 sequence: CASSVSGTSGPGEQFF. The DNA of the CDR3 is TGTGCCAGCAGCGTATCCGGGACTAGCGGCCCTGGGGAGCAGTTCTTC.

J is TRBJ2-1 and V is TRBV7-3, with D hard to call. Germline V gives CDR1 SGHTA, CDR2 FQGTGA. CDR3 size: 13 residues. V was pared by 3 bases and J by 9 bases, with 12 bases between. Written as DNA, the CDR3 is TGTGCCAGCAGCTTCTCACTCGGCGGTGAGCAGTTCTTC. Amino acid sequence: CASSFSLGGEQFF.

The chain carries TRBV5-4 and TRBJ2-2; 8 positions agree with TRBD2. This CDR3 contains 17 residues. Germline V gene data show CDR1 as SGHNT and CDR2 as YYREEE (reference sequence). Trimming took 3 bases from V and 2 from J; bases not matched to a gene: 9. DNA for the CDR3: TGTGCCAGCAGCTGGGCCGGCGGGGGGATAAACACCGGGGAGCTGTTTTTT. This translates into CASSWAGGGINTGELFF.

V usage is TRBV5-1 and J usage is TRBJ1-2, with 7 bases identical to TRBD1. After removal of 0 bases from V and 3 bases from J, the junction contained 5 bases not matched to a gene. Germline V gene lookup returns CDR1 SGHRS and CDR2 YFSETQ. The CDR3 totals 15 residues. The CDR3 bases are TGCGCCAGCAGCTTGGTCCAGGGGGGCTACTATGGCTACACCTTC. As protein: CASSLVQGGYYGYTF.

This chain uses TRBV9 with TRBJ2-3; D unresolved. Germline V gene lookup returns CDR1 SGDLS and CDR2 YYNGEE. The CDR3 spans 13 residues. Trimming took 3 bases from V and 2 from J, leaving 7 bases between them. CDR3 nucleotides: TGTGCCAGCAGCGGTGTCTCCACAGATACGCAGTATTTT. This encodes CASSGVSTDTQYF. The entire variable domain, with the rest obtained from reference TRBV9 and TRBJ2-3, is as follows: DSGVTQTPKHLITATGQRVTLRCSPRSGDLSVYWYQQSLDQGLQFLIQYYNGEERAKGNILERFSAQQFPDLHSELNLSSLELGDSALYFCASSGVSTDTQYFGPGTRLTVL.

V and J are TRBV5-6 and TRBJ1-5; D is possibly TRBD1 (5 bases). The V gene's germline CDR1 is SGHDT and CDR2 YYEEEE. The V gene lost 0 bases and the J gene lost 5 bases, with 9 bases spanning the gap. The CDR3 has 14 amino acids. CDR3 sequence: CASSLVGAYQPQHF. As DNA, the CDR3 is TGTGCCAGCAGCTTGGTAGGGGCGTATCAGCCCCAGCATTTT.

The chain combines TRBV5-4 with TRBJ1-1, with 11 bases aligning to TRBD1. CDR1 is SGHNT, CDR2 YYREEE, per germline (reference sequence). The CDR3 runs to 18 residues. After removal of 4 bases from V and 3 bases from J, the junction contained 14 bases not matched to a gene. CDR3 in amino acids: CASSDSRTGGLWDTEAFF. The DNA of the CDR3 is TGTGCCAGCAGCGACAGCAGGACAGGGGGCTTATGGGACACTGAAGCTTTCTTT.

This sequence joins TRBV9 and TRBJ2-7; TRBD1 agrees at 7 bases. CDR3 length: 16 amino acids. Germline V gives CDR1 SGDLS, CDR2 YYNGEE. V lost 4 bases and J lost 2; bases outside the gene matches: 12. CDR3 DNA sequence: TGTGCCAGCAGCATTAACCGGGACAGTGGCGCCTACGAGCAGTACTTC. Protein: CASSINRDSGAYEQYF.

This clone was detected once. V is TRBV10-1 and J is TRBJ2-2, with 11 positions matching TRBD2. Germline-derived CDR1 and CDR2 are WNHNN and SYGVQD (reference sequence). The trim removed 5 bases at V and 0 bases at J, leaving 8 bases unmatched. The CDR3 has 18 residues. The CDR3 sequence: CASSRLAGMSPNTGELFF. CDR3 coding DNA: TGCGCCAGCAGTCGACTAGCGGGGATGTCCCCGAACACCGGGGAGCTGTTTTTT.

The chain joins TRBV10-3 to TRBJ1-1; 10 bases are shared with TRBD1. This CDR3 contains 15 residues. CDR1 is ENHRY and CDR2 is SYGVKD in the germline V gene. The V segment lost 7 bases and the J segment 0 bases; nucleotides outside the gene matches: 5. CDR3 nucleotides: TGTGCCATCACGAGACAGGGGGCTATGAACACTGAAGCTTTCTTT. Protein: CAITRQGAMNTEAFF.